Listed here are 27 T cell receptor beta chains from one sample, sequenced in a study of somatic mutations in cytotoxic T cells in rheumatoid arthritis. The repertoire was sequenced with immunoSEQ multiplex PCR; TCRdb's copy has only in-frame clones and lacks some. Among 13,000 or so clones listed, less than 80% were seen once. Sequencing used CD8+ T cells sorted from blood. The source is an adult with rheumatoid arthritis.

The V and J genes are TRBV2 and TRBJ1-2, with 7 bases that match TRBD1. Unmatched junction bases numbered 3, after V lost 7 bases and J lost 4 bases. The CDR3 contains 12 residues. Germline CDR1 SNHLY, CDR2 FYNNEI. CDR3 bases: TGTGCCAGCACCCGGGACAGCTATGGCTACACCTTC. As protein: CASTRDSYGYTF.

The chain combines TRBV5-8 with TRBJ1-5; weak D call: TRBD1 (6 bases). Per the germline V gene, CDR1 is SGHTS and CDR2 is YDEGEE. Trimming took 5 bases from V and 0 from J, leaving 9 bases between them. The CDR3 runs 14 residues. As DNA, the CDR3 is TGTGCCAGCAGATACAGGGATAGCAATCAGCCCCAGCATTTT. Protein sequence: CASRYRDSNQPQHF.

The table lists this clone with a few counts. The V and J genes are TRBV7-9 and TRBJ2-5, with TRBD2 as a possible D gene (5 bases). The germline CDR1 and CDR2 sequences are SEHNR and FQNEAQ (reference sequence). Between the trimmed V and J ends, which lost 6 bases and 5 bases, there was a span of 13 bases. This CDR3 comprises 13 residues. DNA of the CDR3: TGTGCCAGCAGAAGTAGCGTGCGGGAGACCCAGTACTTC. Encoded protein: CASRSSVRETQYF.

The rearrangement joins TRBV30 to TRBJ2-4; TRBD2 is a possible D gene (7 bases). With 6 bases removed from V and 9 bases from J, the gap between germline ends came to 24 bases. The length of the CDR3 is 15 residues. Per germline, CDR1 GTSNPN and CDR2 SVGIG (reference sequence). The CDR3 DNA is TGTGCCTGTATTATGGAGGGGGGGCCGAGTCCCATTCAGTACTTC. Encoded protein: CACIMEGGPSPIQYF.

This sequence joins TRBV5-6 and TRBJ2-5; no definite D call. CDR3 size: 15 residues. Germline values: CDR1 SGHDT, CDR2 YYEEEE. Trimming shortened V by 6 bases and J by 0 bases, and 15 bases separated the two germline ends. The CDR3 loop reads CASTDLGRYQETQYF. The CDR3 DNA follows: TGTGCCAGCACCGACCTTGGGCGTTACCAAGAGACCCAGTACTTC.

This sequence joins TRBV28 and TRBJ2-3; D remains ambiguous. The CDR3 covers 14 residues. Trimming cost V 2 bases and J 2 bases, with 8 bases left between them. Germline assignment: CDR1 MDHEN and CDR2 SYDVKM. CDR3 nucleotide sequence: TGTGCCAGCAGTTTAGAGCAGCTCACAGATACGCAGTATTTT. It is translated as CASSLEQLTDTQYF.

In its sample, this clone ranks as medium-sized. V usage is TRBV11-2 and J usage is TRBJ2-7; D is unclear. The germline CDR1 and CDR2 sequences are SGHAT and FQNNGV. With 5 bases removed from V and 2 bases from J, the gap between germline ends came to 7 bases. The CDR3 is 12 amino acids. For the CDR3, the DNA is TGTGCCAGCAGCCGTTTCACCTACGAGCAGTACTTC. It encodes CASSRFTYEQYF.

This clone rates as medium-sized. DNA for the CDR3: TGTGCCAGCAGACAGCTATACACCGGGGAGCTGTTTTTT. As protein: CASRQLYTGELFF. The rearrangement uses TRBV14 and TRBJ2-2; D is unclear. CDR1 and CDR2 from the germline V gene are SGHDN and FVKESK. The CDR3 has 13 amino acids. V lost 6 bases and J 3 bases, leaving 8 bases between the germline ends.

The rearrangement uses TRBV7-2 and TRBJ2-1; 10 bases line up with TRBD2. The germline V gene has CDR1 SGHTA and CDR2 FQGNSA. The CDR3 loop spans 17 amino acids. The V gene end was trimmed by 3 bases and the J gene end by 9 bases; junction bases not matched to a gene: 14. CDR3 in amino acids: CASSFWSRGTSGVEQFF. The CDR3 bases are TGTGCCAGCAGCTTTTGGTCCCGGGGAACTAGCGGGGTTGAGCAGTTCTTC.

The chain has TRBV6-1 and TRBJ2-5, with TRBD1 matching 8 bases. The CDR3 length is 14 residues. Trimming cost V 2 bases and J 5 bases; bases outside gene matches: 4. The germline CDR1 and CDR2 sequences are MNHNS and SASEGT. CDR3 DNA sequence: TGTGCCAGCAGTGAAACAGGGGGGCAGGAGACCCAGTACTTC. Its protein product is CASSETGGQETQYF.

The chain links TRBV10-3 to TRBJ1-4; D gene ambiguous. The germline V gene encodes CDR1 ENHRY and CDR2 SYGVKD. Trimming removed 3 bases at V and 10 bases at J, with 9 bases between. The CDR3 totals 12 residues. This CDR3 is CAISDPDGKLFF. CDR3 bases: TGTGCCATCAGTGACCCCGATGGAAAACTGTTTTTT.

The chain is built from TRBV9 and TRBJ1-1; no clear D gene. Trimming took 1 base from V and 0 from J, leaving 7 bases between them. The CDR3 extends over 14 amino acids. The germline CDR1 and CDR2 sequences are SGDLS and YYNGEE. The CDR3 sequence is CASSVLIMNTEAFF. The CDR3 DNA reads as TGTGCCAGCAGCGTACTTATCATGAACACTGAAGCTTTCTTT. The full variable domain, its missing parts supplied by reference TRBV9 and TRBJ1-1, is DSGVTQTPKHLITATGQRVTLRCSPRSGDLSVYWYQQSLDQGLQFLIQYYNGEERAKGNILERFSAQQFPDLHSELNLSSLELGDSALYFCASSVLIMNTEAFFGQGTRLTVV.

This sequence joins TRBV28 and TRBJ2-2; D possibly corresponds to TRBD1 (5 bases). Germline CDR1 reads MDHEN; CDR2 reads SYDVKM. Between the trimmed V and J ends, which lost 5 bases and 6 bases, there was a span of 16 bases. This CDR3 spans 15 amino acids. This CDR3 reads CASSPGQGEAGELFF. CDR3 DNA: TGTGCCAGCAGTCCCGGGCAGGGCGAGGCCGGGGAGCTGTTTTTT. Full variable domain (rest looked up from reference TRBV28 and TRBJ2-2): DVKVTQSSRYLVKRTGEKVFLECVQDMDHENMFWYRQDPGLGLRLIYFSYDVKMKEKGDIPEGYSVSREKKERFSLILESASTNQTSMYLCASSPGQGEAGELFFGEGSRLTVL.

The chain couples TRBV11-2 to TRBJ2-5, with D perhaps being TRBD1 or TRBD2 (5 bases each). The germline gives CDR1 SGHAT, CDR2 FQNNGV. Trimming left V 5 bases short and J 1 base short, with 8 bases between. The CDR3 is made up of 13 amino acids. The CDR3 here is CASSQGPQETQYF. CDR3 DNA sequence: TGTGCCAGCAGCCAGGGACCCCAAGAGACCCAGTACTTC.

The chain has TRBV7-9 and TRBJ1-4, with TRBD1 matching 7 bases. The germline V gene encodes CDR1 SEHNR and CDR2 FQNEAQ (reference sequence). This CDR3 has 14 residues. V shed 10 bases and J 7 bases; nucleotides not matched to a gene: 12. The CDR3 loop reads CATQQGRWSEKLFF. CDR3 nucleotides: TGTGCCACTCAACAGGGGAGATGGAGTGAAAAACTGTTTTTT.

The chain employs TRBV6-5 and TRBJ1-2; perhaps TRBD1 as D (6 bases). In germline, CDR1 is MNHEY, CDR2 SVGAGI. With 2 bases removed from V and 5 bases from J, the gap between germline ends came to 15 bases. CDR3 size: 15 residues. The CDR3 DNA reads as TGTGCCAGCAGTTACCGGGGGGCGCGGAAATATGGCTACACCTTC. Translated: CASSYRGARKYGYTF.

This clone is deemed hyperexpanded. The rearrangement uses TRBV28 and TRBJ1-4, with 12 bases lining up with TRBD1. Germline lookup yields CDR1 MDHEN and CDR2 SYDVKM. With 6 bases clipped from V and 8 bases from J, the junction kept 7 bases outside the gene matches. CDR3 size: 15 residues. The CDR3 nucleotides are TGTGCCAGCAGGATACCCGGGACAGGGGGCGAAAAACTGTTTTTT. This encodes CASRIPGTGGEKLFF.

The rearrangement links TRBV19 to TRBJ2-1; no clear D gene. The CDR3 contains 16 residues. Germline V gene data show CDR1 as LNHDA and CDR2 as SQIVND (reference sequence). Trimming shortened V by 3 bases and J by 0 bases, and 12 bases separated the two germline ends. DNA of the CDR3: TGTGCCAGTAGTATGAAAGCGAGGAGCTCCTACAATGAGCAGTTCTTC. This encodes CASSMKARSSYNEQFF. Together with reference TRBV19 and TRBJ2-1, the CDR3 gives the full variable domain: DGGITQSPKYLFRKEGQNVTLSCEQNLNHDAMYWYRQDPGQGLRLIYYSQIVNDFQKGDIAEGYSVSREKKESFPLTVTSAQKNPTAFYLCASSMKARSSYNEQFFGPGTRLTVL.

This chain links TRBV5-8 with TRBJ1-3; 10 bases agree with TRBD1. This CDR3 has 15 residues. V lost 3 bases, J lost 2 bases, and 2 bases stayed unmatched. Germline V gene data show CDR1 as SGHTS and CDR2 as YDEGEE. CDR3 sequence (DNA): TGTGCCAGCAGCTGGGGGACAGGGGCTGGAAACACCATATATTTT. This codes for CASSWGTGAGNTIYF.

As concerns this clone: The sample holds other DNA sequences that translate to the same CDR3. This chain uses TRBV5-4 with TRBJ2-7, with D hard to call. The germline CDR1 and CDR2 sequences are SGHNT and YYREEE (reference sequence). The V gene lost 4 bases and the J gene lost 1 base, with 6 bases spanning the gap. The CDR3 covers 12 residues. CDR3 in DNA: TGTGCCAGCAGCAGGAATTCCTACGAGCAGTACTTC. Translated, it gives CASSRNSYEQYF.

CDR3 loop: CASSEAFHSLILNYGYTF. CDR3 bases: TGTGCCAGCAGTGAAGCTTTCCACAGCTTGATTTTAAACTATGGCTACACCTTC. The V and J genes are TRBV2 and TRBJ1-2, with D hard to call. The germline V gene has CDR1 SNHLY and CDR2 FYNNEI. Trimming removed 0 bases from V and 2 bases from J, with 19 bases in between. This CDR3 is built from 18 residues.

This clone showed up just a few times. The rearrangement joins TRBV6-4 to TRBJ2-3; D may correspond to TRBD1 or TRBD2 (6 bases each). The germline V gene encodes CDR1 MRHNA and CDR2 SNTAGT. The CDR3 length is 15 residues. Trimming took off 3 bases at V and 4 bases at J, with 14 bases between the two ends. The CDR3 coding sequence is TGTGCCAGCAGTGAAGCCGGGGGCGACGCAGATACGCAGTATTTT. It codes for CASSEAGGDADTQYF.

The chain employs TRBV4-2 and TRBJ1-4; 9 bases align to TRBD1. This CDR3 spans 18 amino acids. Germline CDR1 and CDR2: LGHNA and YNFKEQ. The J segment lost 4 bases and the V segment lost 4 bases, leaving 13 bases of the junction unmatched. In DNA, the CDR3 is TGTGCCAGCAGCCCAGGGACAGGGCAAGGTTTTTTTAATGAAAAACTGTTTTTT. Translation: CASSPGTGQGFFNEKLFF.

CDR3 DNA sequence: TGTGCCAGCAGCCCGACACAGTCGGGACAGGGTCCCTTCTACGAGCAGTACTTC. It is translated as CASSPTQSGQGPFYEQYF. This chain links TRBV5-4 with TRBJ2-7, with 9 bases that match TRBD1. The CDR3 loop spans 18 amino acids. J lost 3 bases, V lost 4 bases, and 17 bases had no gene match. Germline CDR1 is SGHNT and CDR2 is YYREEE (reference sequence).

CDR3 residues: CASKDRGLGEQYF. The CDR3 nucleotides are TGTGCCTCGAAGGACAGGGGGCTGGGGGAGCAGTACTTC. The chain joins TRBV15 to TRBJ2-7, with TRBD1 matching 11 bases. Germline-derived CDR1 and CDR2 are LNHNV and YYDKDF (reference sequence). CDR3 length equals 13 residues. The V and J ends lost 11 bases and 7 bases, in that order; junction bases with no gene match: 10.

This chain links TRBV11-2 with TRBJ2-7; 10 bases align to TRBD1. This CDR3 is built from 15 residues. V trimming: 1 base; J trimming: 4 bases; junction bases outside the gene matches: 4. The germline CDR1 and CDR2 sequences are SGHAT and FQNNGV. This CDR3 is CASSLGTGGWYEQYF. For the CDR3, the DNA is TGTGCCAGCAGCTTAGGGACAGGGGGTTGGTACGAGCAGTACTTC. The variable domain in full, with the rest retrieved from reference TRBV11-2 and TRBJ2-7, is EAGVAQSPRYKIIEKRQSVAFWCNPISGHATLYWYQQILGQGPKLLIQFQNNGVVDDSQLPKDRFSAERLKGVDSTLKIQPAKLEDSAVYLCASSLGTGGWYEQYFGPGTRLTVT.

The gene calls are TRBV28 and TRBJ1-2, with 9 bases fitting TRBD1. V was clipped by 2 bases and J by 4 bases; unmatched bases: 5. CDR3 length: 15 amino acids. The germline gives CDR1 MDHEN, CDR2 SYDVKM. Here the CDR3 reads CASSLRATGGYGYTF. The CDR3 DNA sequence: TGTGCCAGCAGTTTACGAGCGACAGGGGGCTATGGCTACACCTTC.